A selection of T cell receptor beta chains follows, all from one sample in a study of blood T cell repertoires in COVID-19. Measured with immunoSEQ multiplex PCR; TCRdb has only the in-frame clones, and not every one. The table records approximately 300,000 clones, more than 90% of them present only once. The material sequenced was PBMCs or T cells enriched from blood (not recorded which). Source of these receptors: a woman in her twenties or thirties who had recovered from COVID-19. Each CDR3 is given with its conserved first and last residue. A D gene is named only where the DNA matches it firmly. Clone size is stated in some rows and not others, as once, few, many or a class when expanded.

D	size	V	J	DNA	CDR3
-	-	TRBV7-2	TRBJ2-3	TGTGCCAGCAGCTTAGCGGACTATCTGACAGATACGCAGTATTTT	CASSLADYLTDTQYF
TRBD1	-	TRBV19	TRBJ1-2	TGTGCCAGTAGTTCCCGGGACAGGGGCAACTATGGCTACACCTTC	CASSSRDRGNYGYTF
TRBD1	once	TRBV18	TRBJ1-1	TGTGCCAGCTCAACCGGGACAGCAGAAGCTTTCTTT	CASSTGTAEAFF
TRBD1	-	TRBV24-1	TRBJ2-2	TGTGCCACCAGTGATCCCCAGGGGGCGCGACGGACCGGGGAGCTGTTTTTT	CATSDPQGARRTGELFF
-	-	TRBV27	TRBJ2-5	TGTGCCAGCAGTTACAACGGAGGACAAGAGACCCAGTACTTC	CASSYNGGQETQYF
-	-	TRBV7-5	TRBJ1-5	TGTGCCAGGGGCCACGGGGGTTGCCAGCCCCAGCATTTT	CARGHGGCQPQHF
TRBD1	-	TRBV28	TRBJ1-5	TGTGCCAGTGGGCCCGGGACAGGGGATCAGCCCCAGCATTTT	CASGPGTGDQPQHF
-	-	TRBV27	TRBJ1-5	TGTGCCAGCAGTCCAACTCAGGGATCTCAGCCCCAGCATTTT	CASSPTQGSQPQHF
TRBD2	-	TRBV10-3	TRBJ2-7	TGTGCCATCAGGTCTAGCGGGGCCTACGAGCAGTACTTC	CAIRSSGAYEQYF
TRBD1	-	TRBV5-1	TRBJ2-7	TGCGCCAGCAGCTTCGACAGGGGGCTCTTCGAGCAGTACTTC	CASSFDRGLFEQYF
TRBD1	-	TRBV10-3	TRBJ1-2	TGTGCCGCGAAACCACAGGGGCCCTTTGGCTACACCTTC	CAAKPQGPFGYTF
-	-	TRBV4-1	TRBJ2-3	TGCGCCAGCAGCCCCCACAGAACCCCCACAGATACGCAGTATTTT	CASSPHRTPTDTQYF
TRBD1	once	TRBV7-2	TRBJ1-4	TGTGCCAGCAGCCGACAGGGAGGAGAAAAACTGTTTTTT	CASSRQGGEKLFF
TRBD1	-	TRBV4-1	TRBJ2-2	TGCGCCAGCAGCCTCCAACCCAGGGGGCCTAAAGACAATTCGAACACCGGGGAGCTGTTTTTT	CASSLQPRGPKDNSNTGELFF
-	-	TRBV7-2	TRBJ1-3	TGTGCCAGCAGCTTAAAGGGGCCCGGAAACACCATATATTTT	CASSLKGPGNTIYF
-	-	TRBV20-1	TRBJ2-3	TGCAGTGGCAGGGCGTCAGATACGCAGTATTTT	CSGRASDTQYF
-	-	TRBV5-5	TRBJ2-7	TGTGCCAGCAGACGGGACACCTACGAGCAGTACTTC	CASRRDTYEQYF
-	-	TRBV28	TRBJ1-5	TGTGCCAGCAGTGTACAGGGAGACAATCAGCCCCAGCATTTT	CASSVQGDNQPQHF
-	-	TRBV30	TRBJ1-4	TGTGCCTGGAGTACGAGGCGGGACCCAGTAGTGGAAAAACTGTTTTTT	CAWSTRRDPVVEKLFF
-	-	TRBV24-1	TRBJ2-6	TGTGCCACCAGTGATTTCCAGGGGGGTAAGGCCAACGTCCTGACTTTC	CATSDFQGGKANVLTF
-	-	TRBV28	TRBJ1-2	TGTGCCAGCAGTTTCAGTGTCTATGGCTACACCTTC	CASSFSVYGYTF
-	-	TRBV18	TRBJ2-1	TGTGCCAGCTCACAAGGGACTCCGTTAAGAGGGGAGCAGTTCTTC	CASSQGTPLRGEQFF
-	-	TRBV5-5	TRBJ1-1	TGTGCCAGCAGCTTAAGTCCGGAGGGTCGAGCTTTCTTT	CASSLSPEGRAFF
-	-	TRBV19	TRBJ1-4	TGTGCCAGTAGTATCAGCAGGGCCGCTCGCGATGAAAAACTGTTTTTT	CASSISRAARDEKLFF
TRBD2	-	TRBV4-2	TRBJ2-1	TGTGCCAGCAGCCAAAGTTCTAGCGGGGGGGCGGATGAGCAGTTCTTC	CASSQSSSGGADEQFF
-	-	TRBV6-5	TRBJ2-7	TGTGCCAGCAGTTACTCTGGGCCATCCTACGAGCAGTACTTC	CASSYSGPSYEQYF
TRBD2	few	TRBV19	TRBJ2-2	TGTGCCAGTACCCCAGGGGCTAGCGGGAGTGCCGGGGAGCTGTTTTTT	CASTPGASGSAGELFF
TRBD1	-	TRBV5-1	TRBJ1-2	TGCGCCAGCAGCTTGTCAGGGGGCAACTATGGCTACACCTTC	CASSLSGGNYGYTF
-	few	TRBV7-9	TRBJ1-4	TGTGCCAGCAGCTTATCTCAGGGTTTAGGTGAAAAACTGTTTTTT	CASSLSQGLGEKLFF
TRBD1	-	TRBV20-1	TRBJ1-4	TGCAGTGCTAGTTTGGGACAGGGCGGTGAAAAACTGTTTTTT	CSASLGQGGEKLFF
-	-	TRBV7-2	TRBJ2-1	TGTGCCAGCAGCTTAGCGGTGCGGGGGCGGTACAATGAGCAGTTCTTC	CASSLAVRGRYNEQFF
TRBD1	-	TRBV28	TRBJ2-3	TGTGCCAGCAGTTTCACCGGACAGGACGTCACAGATACGCAGTATTTT	CASSFTGQDVTDTQYF
TRBD2	-	TRBV19	TRBJ2-7	TGTGCCAGTAGTATGAAACTAGCGGGGATCTACGAGCAGTACTTC	CASSMKLAGIYEQYF
TRBD1	-	TRBV5-1	TRBJ1-1	TGCGCCAGCAGCTCACAGGGGCCCAGCACTGAAGCTTTCTTT	CASSSQGPSTEAFF
-	-	TRBV7-3	TRBJ2-1	TGTGCCAGCAGCCTTCACGGGGGAAGTGAGCAGTTCTTC	CASSLHGGSEQFF
-	-	TRBV5-1	TRBJ1-1	TGCGCCAGCAGCTTAAAAGGGGGTGACACTGAAGCTTTCTTT	CASSLKGGDTEAFF
-	-	TRBV19	TRBJ1-5	TGTGCCAGTAGTATGGGTGAGGGGGGCAATCAGCCCCAGCATTTT	CASSMGEGGNQPQHF
TRBD2	-	TRBV27	TRBJ2-1	TGTGCCAGCAGTTCTCTAGCGGGAGGTCCCTACAATGAGCAGTTCTTC	CASSSLAGGPYNEQFF
-	-	TRBV29-1	TRBJ1-1	TGCAGCGTCCGCCCCGGGGGAAGCACTGAAGCTTTCTTT	CSVRPGGSTEAFF
-	-	TRBV7-9	TRBJ2-7	TGTGCCAGCAGCCTTGCGGCGGGTGAAATCTCCTACGAGCAGTACTTC	CASSLAAGEISYEQYF
TRBD1	-	TRBV7-9	TRBJ1-4	TGTGCCAGCAGCCTACTCGGACAGGCAACTAATGAAAAACTGTTTTTT	CASSLLGQATNEKLFF
TRBD1	-	TRBV28	TRBJ1-5	TGTGCCAGCAGGATGGACAGGGGTTATCAGCCCCAGCATTTT	CASRMDRGYQPQHF
-	once	TRBV28	TRBJ1-3	TGTGCCAGCAGTCCTGGGGCCATCTCTGGAAACACCATATATTTT	CASSPGAISGNTIYF
-	-	TRBV6-2/TRBV6-3	TRBJ1-2	TGTGCCAGCAGTCAACAGGGAATCGGCTATGGCTACACCTTC	CASSQQGIGYGYTF
-	-	TRBV2	TRBJ2-7	TGTGCCAGCAGTGATCTAGGACTCTACGAGCAGTACTTC	CASSDLGLYEQYF
TRBD2	-	TRBV11-2	TRBJ2-2	TGTGCCATTCCGACTAGCGGGGGGGCCGCGAACACCGGGGAGCTGTTTTTT	CAIPTSGGAANTGELFF